The TCR beta chain described here comes from a study of T cell responses to AZD1222 COVID-19 vaccine. In the study overall: Second-dose intervals of approximately 4 or approximately 12 weeks were pooled.

On this clone itself: Its antigen remains unknown.

General study results and limits: Just 5 or 6 AZD1222 recipients tested seropositive at baseline. There were mostly white British donors and more females than males, and clonal diversity was possibly underestimated.

Generated by immunoSEQ multiplex PCR, the TCRdb table keeps only in-frame clones and is missing some. The table records approximately 88,000 clones, 92% of them present only once. V was trimmed by 3 bases and J by 1 base, leaving 32 bases between them. The CDR3 sequence is 22 residues long. Germline V gene lookup returns CDR1 MDHEN and CDR2 SYDVKM. This clonotype was sampled from an adult in good health. The source material was peripheral blood, sampled on day 0 of AZD1222 vaccination. V is TRBV28 and J is TRBJ2-3; D may correspond to TRBD1 or TRBD2 (7 bases each). This chain's CDR3 is CASSFPTKGARGRQSRTDTQYF. The DNA for the CDR3 is TGTGCCAGCAGTTTTCCTACGAAGGGGGCACGCGGGAGACAATCTCGCACAGATACGCAGTATTTT.